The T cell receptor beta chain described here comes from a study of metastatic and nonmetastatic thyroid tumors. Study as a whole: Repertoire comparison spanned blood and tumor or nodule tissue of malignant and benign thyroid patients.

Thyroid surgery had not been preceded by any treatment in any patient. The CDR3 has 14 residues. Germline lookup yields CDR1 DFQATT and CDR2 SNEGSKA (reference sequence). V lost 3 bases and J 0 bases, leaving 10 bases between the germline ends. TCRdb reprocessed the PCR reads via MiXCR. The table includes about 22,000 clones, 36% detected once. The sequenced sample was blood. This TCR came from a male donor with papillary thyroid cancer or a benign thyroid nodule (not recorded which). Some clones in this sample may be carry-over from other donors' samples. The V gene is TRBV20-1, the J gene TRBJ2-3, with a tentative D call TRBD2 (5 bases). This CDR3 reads CSASGIASTDTQYF. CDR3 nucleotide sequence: TGCAGTGCTAGCGGGATAGCAAGCACAGATACGCAGTATTTT.